This entry lists 6 T cell receptor beta chains sequenced from one sample in a study of blood T cell repertoires in COVID-19. Sequenced by immunoSEQ multiplex PCR; TCRdb stores in-frame clones only, minus some. The data show tens of thousands of clones, approximately 86% seen once. Sequences were obtained from peripheral blood. These receptors originate from a man aged 70-80 years with acute or convalescent COVID-19.

The chain links TRBV6-5 to TRBJ1-4; no clear D. Germline CDR1 reads MNHEY; CDR2 reads SVGAGI. The CDR3 totals 14 residues. V lost 5 bases and J lost 4, with 11 bases in between. This chain's CDR3 is CASSRSRINEKLFF. CDR3 in DNA: TGTGCCAGCAGTCGGAGCCGGATTAATGAAAAACTGTTTTTT.

The rearrangement joins TRBV18 to TRBJ1-6, with a weak D call TRBD1 (6 bases). The CDR3 runs 18 residues. CDR1 is KGHSH, CDR2 LQKENI, per germline. V lost 3 bases to trimming and J lost 5 bases, with 20 bases between them. Here the CDR3 reads CASSPVPLTDRNNSPLHF. CDR3 nucleotides: TGTGCCAGCTCACCCGTCCCTCTAACTGACAGGAATAATTCACCCCTCCACTTT.

The DNA for the CDR3 is TGTGCCAGCAGCCATCGGAGCACTGAAGCTTTCTTT. Residues: CASSHRSTEAFF. V usage is TRBV3-1 (or the pseudogene TRBV3-2) and J usage is TRBJ1-1; D remains ambiguous. Per germline, CDR1 LGHDT and CDR2 YNNKEL (reference sequence). Deletions cut 3 bases from V and 4 bases from J, with 6 bases between. The CDR3 sequence is 12 residues long.

The chain links TRBV15 to TRBJ2-4, with TRBD2 matching over 7 bases. From germline, CDR1 is LNHNV and CDR2 YYDKDF (reference sequence). The CDR3 has 16 amino acids. V lost 3 bases and J lost 4; bases outside the gene matches: 9. The CDR3 region is CATSRRFGGVKNIQYF. CDR3 sequence (DNA): TGTGCCACCAGCAGGCGATTTGGGGGGGTAAAAAACATTCAGTACTTC.

The V and J genes are TRBV18 and TRBJ2-5; D uncertain. CDR1 is KGHSH, CDR2 LQKENI, per germline. Trimming left V 1 base short and J 3 bases short, with 12 bases between. This CDR3 spans 15 amino acids. The CDR3 region is CASSPLRVTEETQYF. The DNA of the CDR3 is TGTGCCAGCTCACCACTTCGAGTCACAGAAGAGACCCAGTACTTC.

This rearrangement joins TRBV9 to TRBJ2-2; D not certain. The ends were cut back, 0 bases at V and 4 bases at J, with 7 bases in the middle. CDR3 length: 14 amino acids. Germline CDR1 reads SGDLS; CDR2 reads YYNGEE. CDR3 DNA: TGTGCCAGCAGCGTAGAAATTCTCACCGGGGAGCTGTTTTTT. Its translation is CASSVEILTGELFF.